The 16 T cell receptor beta chains given below trace back to one sample, sequenced in a study of blood T cells in healthy people across ages. Sample-barcoded 5' priming and a J-beta primer mix drove a second PCR of about 6 to 12 cycles. TCRdb used MiXCR to reprocess the 5' RACE reads, holding one entry per CDR3 protein. The repertoire holds roughly 800,000 distinct CDR3 sequences, about 36% seen once, with roughly 13% in the top ten. The sample comprised blood. These receptors were collected from a man aged 18 to 35 in good health.

The chain carries TRBV27 and TRBJ2-7; the D gene is possibly TRBD2 (5 bases). The V end lost 10 bases, the J end lost 7 bases, and 20 bases lay between the germline ends. The V gene's germline CDR1 is MNHEY and CDR2 SMNVEV (reference sequence). The CDR3 runs to 13 residues. CDR3 sequence reads: CATRMGSRNEQYF. In nucleotides, the CDR3 is TGTGCCACCCGGATGGGGAGTAGGAATGAGCAGTACTTC.

This clonotype has a handful of counts. The chain employs TRBV20-1 and TRBJ2-3, with a possible D match to TRBD1 (6 bases). V lost 5 bases and J lost 4, with 10 bases in between. From germline, CDR1 is DFQATT and CDR2 SNEGSKA (reference sequence). The CDR3 is 12 residues long. CDR3 in DNA: TGCAGTGCTCCACAGGGCGCAGATACGCAGTATTTT. Protein: CSAPQGADTQYF.

The chain joins TRBV28 to TRBJ2-3, with 8 bases aligning to TRBD2. This CDR3 has 16 residues. Germline assignment: CDR1 MDHEN and CDR2 SYDVKM. The V and J ends lost 2 bases and 2 bases, in that order; junction bases with no gene match: 6. For the CDR3, the DNA is TGTGCCAGCAGTTTAATCAGCGGGAGCCCCACAGATACGCAGTATTTT. This encodes CASSLISGSPTDTQYF.

This clonotype was detected a few times. The CDR3 DNA reads TGTGCCAGCAGCCAATCCCGAGATGGTGAGCAGTTCTTC. It yields the protein CASSQSRDGEQFF. The chain has TRBV3-1 and TRBJ2-1; D is unclear. Germline CDR1 reads LGHDT; CDR2 reads YNNKEL (reference sequence). The CDR3 is made up of 13 amino acids. V was clipped by 2 bases and J by 9 bases, with 11 bases between them.

This clonotype occurred many times. The chain has TRBV5-1 and TRBJ1-5, with 7 bases lining up with TRBD1. The CDR3 extends over 15 amino acids. Looked up from germline, CDR1 is SGHRS and CDR2 is YFSETQ. The ends lost 0 bases at V and 3 bases at J; junction bases unmatched: 3. The CDR3 region is CASSLGQGANQPQHF. CDR3 coding DNA: TGCGCCAGCAGCTTGGGACAGGGAGCCAATCAGCCCCAGCATTTT.

This chain links TRBV6-5 with TRBJ2-7, with a tentative D call TRBD1 (6 bases). CDR1 is MNHEY and CDR2 is SVGAGI in the germline V gene. V lost 0 bases to trimming and J lost 7 bases, with 16 bases between them. This CDR3 contains 15 residues. The CDR3 loop is CASSYSGRGPGEQYF. The CDR3 DNA follows: TGTGCCAGCAGTTACTCAGGCAGGGGCCCTGGTGAGCAGTACTTC.

The rearrangement joins TRBV6-5 to TRBJ2-1; 13 nucleotides agree with TRBD2. The DNA matches TRBJ2-7 better at its end, which makes the J call doubtful. Germline CDR1 and CDR2: MNHEY and SVGAGI. The CDR3 covers 19 residues. CDR3 DNA: TGTGCCAGCAGTTTGACCGGGACTAGCGGGGCCAGCTCCTACAATGAGCAGTACTTC. It specifies CASSLTGTSGASSYNEQYF.

The chain employs TRBV12-3 or TRBV12-4 and TRBJ1-1, with D perhaps matching TRBD1 (5 bases). The CDR3 is 13 amino acids. With 3 bases removed from V and 4 bases from J, the gap between germline ends came to 9 bases. The CDR3 DNA follows: TGTGCCAGCAGTTTTGCAGGGTCCACTGAAGCTTTCTTT. It specifies CASSFAGSTEAFF.

Details on this clonotype: A read error is possible here, since a much larger clone lies one base away. The chain couples TRBV29-1 to TRBJ2-7, with D possibly being TRBD2 (5 bases). The germline V gene has CDR1 SQVTM and CDR2 ANQGSEA. The length of the CDR3 is 12 residues. The V end was cut by 8 bases, the J end by 7 bases, with 18 bases between. CDR3 bases: TGCAGCTTTAGGTGGGAGCCAACTGAGCAGTACTTC. It yields the protein CSFRWEPTEQYF.

This clonotype was counted many times. The CDR3 spells CAISGQGAQDEQFF. CDR3 DNA sequence: TGTGCCATCTCGGGACAGGGGGCGCAGGATGAGCAGTTCTTC. This rearrangement joins TRBV10-3 to TRBJ2-1; TRBD1 aligns across 12 bases. In germline, CDR1 is ENHRY, CDR2 SYGVKD. Trimming at V came to 8 bases and at J to 8 bases, leaving 7 bases not matched to a gene. The CDR3 totals 14 residues.

This clonotype was found a few times. This chain links TRBV4-1 with TRBJ1-1, with no clear D. Per germline, CDR1 MGHRA and CDR2 YSYEKL. V was cut by 2 bases and J by 3 bases, with 10 bases left in between. CDR3 size: 14 residues. CDR3 nucleotides: TGCGCCAGCAGCCAAAAGGGAGGAGACACTGAAGCTTTCTTT. Translated: CASSQKGGDTEAFF.

This clonotype was found a few times. The genes are TRBV20-1 and TRBJ2-1; tentatively, D is TRBD1 (6 bases). CDR3 length: 14 residues. Germline V gives CDR1 DFQATT, CDR2 SNEGSKA (reference sequence). Trimming took 3 bases from V and 3 from J, leaving 12 bases between them. Here the CDR3 DNA reads TGCAGTGCTAGGGGGCAGGGGCTCTACAATGAGCAGTTCTTC. This translates into CSARGQGLYNEQFF.

Notes on this clonotype: One base away lies a much larger clone, so this may be a sequencing read error. This chain joins TRBV20-1 and TRBJ2-3; possibly TRBD2 for D (5 bases). CDR3 size: 15 residues. Germline loops: CDR1 DFQATT, CDR2 SNEGSKA (reference sequence). The CDR3 reads CSAPPAVPSTDTRYF. As DNA, the CDR3 is TGCAGTGCCCCCCCAGCGGTCCCTAGCACAGATACGCGGTATTTT.

V gene TRBV3-1 combines with J gene TRBJ2-1; 7 nucleotides line up with TRBD1. This CDR3 has 16 residues. Germline V CDR1 and CDR2: LGHDT, YNNKEL (reference sequence). V dropped 0 bases and J dropped 7; count of bases not matched to a gene: 9. The CDR3 DNA sequence: TGTGCCAGCAGCCAAGATGAGAGGGGGCGACGTAATGAGCAGTTCTTC. As protein: CASSQDERGRRNEQFF.

The chain carries TRBV7-8 and TRBJ2-7; the D is unclear. Trimming stripped 1 base from V and 0 bases from J, with 10 bases between. CDR3 size: 15 residues. CDR1 SGHVS and CDR2 FQNEAQ come from the germline V gene. This chain's CDR3 is CASSLELPSSYEQYF. For the CDR3, the DNA is TGTGCCAGCAGCTTAGAACTACCGAGCTCCTACGAGCAGTACTTC.

This clonotype has more than one count but fewer than ten. This chain joins TRBV27 and TRBJ2-7, with TRBD1 matching over 7 bases. CDR3 length: 15 amino acids. V lost 2 bases to trimming and J lost 1 base; unmatched junction nucleotides: 5. The germline CDR1 and CDR2 sequences are MNHEY and SMNVEV (reference sequence). CDR3 DNA: TGTGCCAGCAGTTTAGGTCGCAGGGGGTCCTACGAGCAGTACTTC. The encoded protein is CASSLGRRGSYEQYF.